This record looks at one TCR beta chain sequence and its context. Its antigen is undetermined. The entry originates in a study of T-cell memory formation after mild COVID-19. Study conclusions and caveats: Contracting CD4+ clones lay largely in CM and EM, with CD8+ ones residing in EMRA. Clones contracting day 15 to 85 were balanced CD4/CD8; later expanders leaned CD4+.

V lost 3 bases and J lost 0, with 11 bases in between. The germline gives CDR1 LNHNV, CDR2 YYDKDF (reference sequence). This CDR3 is built from 16 residues. TCRdb reanalysed the 5' RACE reads using MiXCR and keeps one entry per CDR3 protein. Among 300,000 to 350,000 distinct CDR3 sequences, roughly a fifth were seen once, and the ten largest hold around 21%. This chain links TRBV15 with TRBJ2-2; D is perhaps TRBD1 (5 bases). The source material was PBMCs or a T cell subset sorted from them (not recorded which). The TCR originated in a man in his late teens or twenties who had mild COVID-19 (a few samples of this study predate the infection). Cell type and time point are not known. CDR3 loop: CATSRRTLSNTGELFF. The CDR3 bases are TGTGCCACCAGCAGGCGGACACTCTCGAACACCGGGGAGCTGTTTTTT.